Included here is one T cell receptor beta chain sequence, with context. The data originate from a study of glioma-infiltrating T cells after dendritic cell vaccination. For the study at large: Patients had newly diagnosed or recurrent glioblastoma and received dendritic cell vaccines. Monocyte-derived dendritic cells, cultured approximately 7 days with IL-4 and GM-CSF, were pulsed with autologous tumor lysate.

Germline V CDR1 and CDR2: KGHSH, LQKENI. Trimming shortened V by 3 bases and J by 0 bases, and 12 bases separated the two germline ends. The CDR3 is made up of 16 amino acids. Repertoires were generated with immunoSEQ multiplex PCR, while TCRdb's copy carries only in-frame clones and drops some. In the table there are approximately 90,000 clones, approximately 80% of which are singletons. Time point noted: after dendritic cell vaccination, including at tumor progression/relapse. Before vaccination, two weeks after the third vaccination, and at progression, PBMC were collected. This TCR came from a human donor with glioblastoma. The rearrangement joins TRBV18 to TRBJ1-5; weak D call: TRBD1 (6 bases). The specimen comprised blood, sampled after dendritic cell vaccination. CDR3 coding DNA: TGTGCCAGCTCACCCCCAGGGGCCTATAGCAATCAGCCCCAGCATTTT. It is translated as CASSPPGAYSNQPQHF.